What follows describes a single TCR beta chain. Its antigen is not identified. Original data processing: ImmunoSEQ sequences covered only the junction and lacked quality scores; filtering therefore differed. Method: immunoSEQ multiplex PCR; TCRdb's copy keeps in-frame clones and lacks some. The DNA was the basis for D and trimming; V, J and clone size are from that table. The sample carries 400,000 to 600,000 clones, about 79% recorded once. This sample is part of a study of shared clonotypes between healthy human individuals. Study conclusions and caveats: A limitation of the genetic and exposure-history diversity represented arose from few donors.

There are 13 residues in the CDR3. Trimming left V 2 bases short and J 5 bases short, with 10 bases between. Germline V gene data show CDR1 as SGHRS and CDR2 as YFSETQ. The TCR comes from a woman aged 40-49 years in good health. Some clones in this sample may be carry-over from other donors' samples. The V call is TRBV5-1, the J call TRBJ2-5, with D perhaps assigned TRBD1 or TRBD2 (5 bases each). Material: PBMCs. The CDR3 reads CASSFGAAETQYF. The CDR3 region has the DNA TGCGCCAGCAGCTTCGGGGCCGCGGAGACCCAGTACTTC.